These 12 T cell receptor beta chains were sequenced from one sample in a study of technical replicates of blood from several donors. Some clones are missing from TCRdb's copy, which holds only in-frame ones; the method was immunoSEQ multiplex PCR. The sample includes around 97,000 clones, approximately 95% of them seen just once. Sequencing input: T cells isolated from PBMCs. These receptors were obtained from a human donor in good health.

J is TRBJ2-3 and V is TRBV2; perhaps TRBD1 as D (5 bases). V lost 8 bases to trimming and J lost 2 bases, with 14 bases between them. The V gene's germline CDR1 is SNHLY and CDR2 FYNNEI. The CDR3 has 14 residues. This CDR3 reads CASLRRQTTDTQYF. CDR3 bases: TGTGCCAGCCTAAGGCGACAGACCACAGATACGCAGTATTTT.

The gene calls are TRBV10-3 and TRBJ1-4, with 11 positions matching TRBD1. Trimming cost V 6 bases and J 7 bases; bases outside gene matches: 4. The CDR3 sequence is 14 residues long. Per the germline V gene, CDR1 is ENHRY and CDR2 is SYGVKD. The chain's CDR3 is CAISPGTGGEKLFF. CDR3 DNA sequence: TGTGCCATCAGCCCCGGGACAGGGGGTGAAAAACTGTTTTTT.

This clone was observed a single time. The CDR3 coding sequence is TGTGCCAGCAGCGTATCGGACAGGGACTACATTCAGTACTTC. Amino acids: CASSVSDRDYIQYF. This rearrangement joins TRBV9 to TRBJ2-4; the match to TRBD1 covers 8 bases. J gave up 8 bases and V 1 base, and 5 bases lay outside the gene matches. The germline gives CDR1 SGDLS, CDR2 YYNGEE. The CDR3 consists of 14 residues.

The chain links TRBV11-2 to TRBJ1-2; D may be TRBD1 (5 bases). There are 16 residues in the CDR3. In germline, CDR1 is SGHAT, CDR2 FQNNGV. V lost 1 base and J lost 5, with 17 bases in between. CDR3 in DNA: TGTGCCAGCAGCTTAGGCTCAATTGGGGCGGAATATGGCTACACCTTC. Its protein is CASSLGSIGAEYGYTF. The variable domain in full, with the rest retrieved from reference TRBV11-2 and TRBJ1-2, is EAGVAQSPRYKIIEKRQSVAFWCNPISGHATLYWYQQILGQGPKLLIQFQNNGVVDDSQLPKDRFSAERLKGVDSTLKIQPAKLEDSAVYLCASSLGSIGAEYGYTFGSGTRLTVV.

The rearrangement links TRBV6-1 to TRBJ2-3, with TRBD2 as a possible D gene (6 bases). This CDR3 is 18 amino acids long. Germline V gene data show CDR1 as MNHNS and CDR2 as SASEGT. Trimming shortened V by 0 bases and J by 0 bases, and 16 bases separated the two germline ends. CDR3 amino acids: CASSEARSGGGSTDTQYF. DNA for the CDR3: TGTGCCAGCAGTGAAGCGAGGTCTGGGGGAGGAAGCACAGATACGCAGTATTTT.

CDR3 sequence: CASSLSSGSNTQYF. The CDR3 region has the DNA TGTGCCAGCAGCTTATCTAGCGGGAGTAATACCCAGTACTTC. The chain has TRBV7-3 and TRBJ2-5, with 10 positions matching TRBD2. Germline trimming cut 2 bases from V and 8 bases from J; bases unmatched to any gene: 5. CDR1 SGHTA and CDR2 FQGTGA come from the germline V gene. The CDR3 spans 14 residues.

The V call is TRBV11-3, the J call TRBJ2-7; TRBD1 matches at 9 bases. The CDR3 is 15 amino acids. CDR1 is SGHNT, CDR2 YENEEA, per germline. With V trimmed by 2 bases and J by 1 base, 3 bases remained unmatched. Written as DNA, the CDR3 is TGTGCCAGCAGCTTATTAGGGACAGGGTCCTACGAGCAGTACTTC. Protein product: CASSLLGTGSYEQYF.

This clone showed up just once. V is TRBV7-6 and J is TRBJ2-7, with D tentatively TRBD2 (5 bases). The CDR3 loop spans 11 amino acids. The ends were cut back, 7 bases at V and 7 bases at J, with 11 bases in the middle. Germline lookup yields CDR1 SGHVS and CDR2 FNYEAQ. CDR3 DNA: TGTGCCAGCATCCCCGGGGAAGAGCAGTACTTC. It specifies CASIPGEEQYF.

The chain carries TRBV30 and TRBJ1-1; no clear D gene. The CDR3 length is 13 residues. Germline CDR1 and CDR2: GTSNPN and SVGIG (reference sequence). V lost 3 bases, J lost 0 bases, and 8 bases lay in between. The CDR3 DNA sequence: TGTGCCTGGAGCAAAGAGTTGAACACTGAAGCTTTCTTT. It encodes CAWSKELNTEAFF.

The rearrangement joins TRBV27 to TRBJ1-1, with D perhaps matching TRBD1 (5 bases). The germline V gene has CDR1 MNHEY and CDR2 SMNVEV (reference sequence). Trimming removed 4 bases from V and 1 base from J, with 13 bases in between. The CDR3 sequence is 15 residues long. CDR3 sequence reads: CASSSEGPRNTEAFF. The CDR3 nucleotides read TGTGCCAGCAGTTCGGAGGGGCCCAGGAACACTGAAGCTTTCTTT.

The CDR3 DNA is TGTGCCAGCAGCCAGGACAGGGGGCTTAACTACGAGCAGTACTTC. Its translation: CASSQDRGLNYEQYF. The gene calls are TRBV27 and TRBJ2-7; 11 bases agree with TRBD1. Trimming took 6 bases from V and 3 from J; bases not matched to a gene: 7. The CDR3 is 15 amino acids. The V gene's germline CDR1 is MNHEY and CDR2 SMNVEV (reference sequence).

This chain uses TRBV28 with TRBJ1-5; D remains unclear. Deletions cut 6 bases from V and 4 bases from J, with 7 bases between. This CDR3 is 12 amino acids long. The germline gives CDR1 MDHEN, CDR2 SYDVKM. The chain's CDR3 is CASRPGNQPQHF. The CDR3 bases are TGTGCCAGCAGGCCAGGTAATCAGCCCCAGCATTTT.